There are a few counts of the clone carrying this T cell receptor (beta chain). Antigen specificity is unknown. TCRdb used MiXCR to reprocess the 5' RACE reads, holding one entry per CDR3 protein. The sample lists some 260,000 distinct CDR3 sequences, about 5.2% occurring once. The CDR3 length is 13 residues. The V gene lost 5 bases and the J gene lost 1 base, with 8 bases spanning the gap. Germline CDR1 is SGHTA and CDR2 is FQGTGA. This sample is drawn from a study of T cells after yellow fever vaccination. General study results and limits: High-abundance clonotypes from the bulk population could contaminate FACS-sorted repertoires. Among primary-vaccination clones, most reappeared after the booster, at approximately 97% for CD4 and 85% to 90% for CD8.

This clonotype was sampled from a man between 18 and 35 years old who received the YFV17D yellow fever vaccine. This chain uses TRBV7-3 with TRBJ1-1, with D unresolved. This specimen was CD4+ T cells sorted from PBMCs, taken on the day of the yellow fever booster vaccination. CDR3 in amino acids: CASSALGNTEAFF. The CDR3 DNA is TGTGCCAGCAGCGCCCTGGGGAACACTGAAGCTTTCTTT.